The 14 T cell receptor beta chains below all came from one sample that was sequenced in a study of T cell clonality in common variable immunodeficiency. Only in-frame clones appear in the TCRdb table, and some are missing; sequencing was by immunoSEQ multiplex PCR. Reported are about 81,000 clones, none seen only once; the ten largest carry around 0.82%. Sequencing was carried out using peripheral blood mononuclear cells. The receptor set was obtained from a person aged 18 to 70 in good health.

To note about this clone: The read gets to within 3 residues of the CDR3 end, and the germline J gene fills in the rest. The chain is built from TRBV19 and TRBJ2-5; 9 bases agree with TRBD1. Germline lookup yields CDR1 LNHDA and CDR2 SQIVND (reference sequence). J gave up 6 bases and V 6 bases, and 5 bases lay outside the gene matches. The length of the CDR3 is 13 residues. The CDR3 bases that were read are TGTGCCAGTAGCCCGACAGGGGGTCAGACC. Translation gives CASSPTGGQT. The CDR3, in full, reads CASSPTGGQTQYF.

This clone was detected many times. With the read ending 3 residues before the CDR3 end, the germline J gene is used to fill in that end. The chain links TRBV20-1 to TRBJ1-4; no clear D gene. Trimming left V 3 bases short and J 8 bases short, with 7 bases between. The CDR3 totals 11 residues. In germline, CDR1 is DFQATT, CDR2 SNEGSKA (reference sequence). CDR3 DNA, as far as it was read: TGCAGTGCTAGTACCGGGGAAAAA. Translated, it gives CSASTGEK. The whole CDR3 sequence reads CSASTGEKLFF.

Ten or more counts support this clone. The read is 3 residues too short to cover the CDR3 end, so that end is filled in from the germline J gene. The V gene is TRBV7-3, the J gene TRBJ2-1; D remains ambiguous. This CDR3 has 12 residues. Germline CDR1 and CDR2: SGHTA and FQGTGA. Trimming removed 2 bases from V and 6 bases from J, with 5 bases in between. CDR3 DNA (partial): TGTGCCAGCAGCTTACAAGGCAATGAG. Protein product: CASSLQGNE. In full, the CDR3 reads CASSLQGNEQFF.

This clone showed up many times. The read comes to an end 3 residues before the CDR3 does, leaving the germline J gene to fill in the end. V is TRBV15 and J is TRBJ2-7, with 9 positions matching TRBD1. CDR1 is LNHNV and CDR2 is YYDKDF in the germline V gene (reference sequence). J gave up 2 bases and V 5 bases, and 7 bases lay outside the gene matches. The length of the CDR3 is 15 residues. CDR3 DNA (partial): TGTGCCACCAGCGTCATCGGGACAGGGCCCTACGAG. This codes for CATSVIGTGPYE. The whole CDR3 region reads CATSVIGTGPYEQYF.

This clone was seen many times. The read ends 3 residues early relative to the CDR3; the germline J gene fills the gap. The chain combines TRBV7-8 with TRBJ1-1; D ambiguous. Germline-derived CDR1 and CDR2 are SGHVS and FQNEAQ. The CDR3 spans 17 residues. V lost 5 bases and J lost 0, with 19 bases in between. CDR3 sequence reads: CASSEGHLASLNTEAFF. CDR3 DNA (partial): TGTGCCAGCAGCGAGGGTCACCTCGCCTCGCTGAACACTGAA.

This clone was counted ten times or more. The read comes to an end 3 residues before the CDR3 does, leaving the germline J gene to fill in the end. This sequence joins TRBV12-3 or TRBV12-4 and TRBJ2-3; D is ambiguous. Trimming took 2 bases from V and 0 from J, leaving 9 bases between them. This CDR3 region has 15 residues. CDR3 bases read: TGTGCCAGCAGTTTATCTACCCCTAGCACAGATACG. Residues: CASSLSTPSTDT. The whole CDR3 sequence reads CASSLSTPSTDTQYF.

Many counts were recorded for this clone. Read sequence stops 3 residues before the CDR3 end, and the germline J gene provides the missing end. This chain links TRBV20-1 with TRBJ2-1; a possible D gene is TRBD2 (5 bases). In germline, CDR1 is DFQATT, CDR2 SNEGSKA (reference sequence). This CDR3 is built from 11 residues. V gave up 4 bases and J gave up 7 bases, with 8 bases separating them. Incomplete CDR3 DNA: TGCAGTGCTACACTAGTGAATGAG. Translating gives CSATLVNE. In full, the CDR3 reads CSATLVNEQFF.

This clone was seen at least ten times. Coverage ceases 3 residues before the CDR3 finishes, and the germline J gene fills in the end. The J gene is TRBJ2-1, the V gene TRBV6-2 or TRBV6-3; 8 bases are a match to TRBD1. The germline V gene encodes CDR1 MNHEY and CDR2 SVGEGT. The CDR3 sequence is 14 residues long. The V and J ends lost 5 bases and 7 bases, in that order; junction bases with no gene match: 7. CDR3 DNA (partial): TGTGCCAGCAGTCAAGACGACAGGGGTAATGAG. It encodes CASSQDDRGNE. The complete CDR3 reads CASSQDDRGNEQFF.

This clone was seen ten or more times. The CDR3 end lies 3 residues beyond the end of the read and is filled in from the germline J gene. The chain links TRBV13 to TRBJ2-7; perhaps TRBD1 as D (6 bases). Deletions cut 5 bases from V and 0 bases from J, with 11 bases between. Germline values: CDR1 PRHDT, CDR2 FYEKMQ (reference sequence). This CDR3 contains 14 residues. The part of the CDR3 DNA that was read is TGTGCCAGCAGCAAAACAGGGAGCTCCTACGAG. Its protein product is CASSKTGSSYE. The full CDR3 protein is CASSKTGSSYEQYF.

In its sample, this clone was seen many times. The CDR3 end is not reached by the read, which stops 3 residues before it; the germline J gene fills it in. The chain is built from TRBV20-1 and TRBJ1-3, with TRBD1 as a possible D gene (5 bases). CDR1 is DFQATT and CDR2 is SNEGSKA in the germline V gene (reference sequence). Trimming removed 0 bases at V and 4 bases at J, with 13 bases between. CDR3 size: 15 residues. The CDR3 spells CSAREVSGPGNTIYF. The DNA read from the CDR3 is TGCAGTGCTAGAGAGGTTTCAGGGCCCGGAAACACC.

Comments on this clone: A read error may be the cause here, since a much bigger clone is one base away. The DNA ends 3 residues before the CDR3 does, and the rest of the CDR3 is filled in from the germline J gene. The chain recombines TRBV7-9 with TRBJ1-4, with D unresolved. This CDR3 spans 11 amino acids. Germline V gives CDR1 SEHNR, CDR2 FQNEAQ (reference sequence). CDR3 residues: CSSSLSEKLFF. CDR3 bases read: TGTTCCAGCAGCTTATCGGAAAAA.

This clone was counted many times. The CDR3 end lies 3 residues beyond the end of the read and is filled in from the germline J gene. The chain employs TRBV3-1 (or the pseudogene TRBV3-2) and TRBJ2-1; 10 bases line up with TRBD2. This CDR3 contains 15 residues. With 5 bases clipped from V and 2 bases from J, the junction kept 3 bases outside the gene matches. CDR1 is LGHDT, CDR2 YNNKEL, per germline (reference sequence). The CDR3: CASSRTSGTYNEQFF. The DNA read from the CDR3 is TGTGCCAGCAGCAGGACTAGCGGTACCTACAATGAG.

This clone was recorded at least ten times. The read terminates 3 residues ahead of where the CDR3 ends, so the germline J gene completes it. The rearrangement links TRBV7-9 to TRBJ1-1, with D hard to call. The V end was cut by 5 bases, the J end by 0 bases, with 7 bases between. The CDR3 has 13 amino acids. The germline V gene has CDR1 SEHNR and CDR2 FQNEAQ (reference sequence). This chain's CDR3 is CASSLPLNTEAFF. CDR3 DNA, as far as it was read: TGTGCCAGCAGCCTTCCTTTGAACACTGAA.

Many counts were recorded for this clone. A read error may produce the germline difference seen at one junction end. The read halts 3 residues ahead of the CDR3 end, with the missing end drawn from the germline J gene. The J gene is TRBJ2-2, the V gene TRBV7-7; 9 bases align to TRBD2. CDR1 SSHAT and CDR2 FNYEAQ come from the germline V gene (reference sequence). The CDR3 has 15 residues. This CDR3 is CASSKGTSRSGELFF. The part of the CDR3 DNA that was read is TGTGCTAGCAGCAAAGGGACTAGCAGGAGCGGGGAG.